These 5 T cell receptor beta chains came from one sample sequenced in a study of shared clonotypes between healthy human individuals. Naive CD8 cells lacked CD45RO and underwent positive selection for CCR7, leaving out terminally differentiated effector memory CD45RA+ cells. The method was immunoSEQ multiplex PCR; TCRdb's version includes in-frame clones alone and lacks a portion of them. The profile covers under 2,000,000 clones, with about 95% appearing a single time and under 1.5% taken by the ten largest. Specimen: naive CD8+ T cells sorted from blood. The receptors were gathered from a man aged 18 to 35 in good health.

The J gene is TRBJ2-7, the V gene TRBV4-1; the D call may be TRBD1 or TRBD2 (5 bases each). CDR3 length equals 16 residues. V lost 0 bases and J 1 base, leaving 13 bases between the germline ends. Germline V gene sequence: CDR1 MGHRA, CDR2 YSYEKL. CDR3 amino acids: CASSQEPSRGSYEQYF. The CDR3, as DNA: TGCGCCAGCAGCCAAGAACCATCGAGGGGATCCTACGAGCAGTACTTC.

This clone was observed a single time. CDR3 bases: TGCGCCAGCAGCCAAATACAGGGTGTGGGGGATTCACCCCTCCACTTT. Protein: CASSQIQGVGDSPLHF. The chain joins TRBV4-1 to TRBJ1-6, with D tentatively TRBD1 (6 bases). From germline, CDR1 is MGHRA and CDR2 YSYEKL. This CDR3 is built from 16 residues. V lost 2 bases, J lost 8 bases, and 16 bases lay in between.

V usage is TRBV7-6 and J usage is TRBJ2-7, with 11 bases identical to TRBD2. Per germline, CDR1 SGHVS and CDR2 FNYEAQ. The CDR3 runs to 17 residues. V lost 2 bases and J lost 5; bases outside the gene matches: 11. The CDR3, as DNA: TGTGCCAGCAGCTTAACCACTAGCGGGAGCCCCTTAAACGAGCAGTACTTC. Its protein is CASSLTTSGSPLNEQYF. Full variable domain (outside the CDR3, taken from reference TRBV7-6 and TRBJ2-7): GAGVSQSPRYKVTKRGQDVALRCDPISGHVSLYWYRQALGQGPEFLTYFNYEAQQDKSGLPNDRFSAERPEGSISTLTIQRTEQRDSAMYRCASSLTTSGSPLNEQYFGPGTRLTVT.

This chain connects TRBV27 to TRBJ2-7; TRBD2 aligns across 12 bases. From germline, CDR1 is MNHEY and CDR2 SMNVEV (reference sequence). Trimming took 6 bases from V and 4 from J; bases not matched to a gene: 7. The CDR3 is 15 amino acids. CDR3 sequence reads: CASSYRGLAGYEQYF. The CDR3 bases are TGTGCCAGCAGCTACCGAGGACTAGCGGGGTACGAGCAGTACTTC.

Notes on this clone: A read error may account for a junction end that differs from germline. The rearrangement uses TRBV7-7 and TRBJ2-5, with TRBD2 matching 7 bases. This CDR3 spans 16 amino acids. The V gene's germline CDR1 is SSHAT and CDR2 FNYEAQ (reference sequence). CDR3 loop: CASSLGDYGGAETQYF. The CDR3 bases are TGTGCTAGCAGCTTAGGGGACTATGGCGGGGCGGAGACCCAGTACTTC.